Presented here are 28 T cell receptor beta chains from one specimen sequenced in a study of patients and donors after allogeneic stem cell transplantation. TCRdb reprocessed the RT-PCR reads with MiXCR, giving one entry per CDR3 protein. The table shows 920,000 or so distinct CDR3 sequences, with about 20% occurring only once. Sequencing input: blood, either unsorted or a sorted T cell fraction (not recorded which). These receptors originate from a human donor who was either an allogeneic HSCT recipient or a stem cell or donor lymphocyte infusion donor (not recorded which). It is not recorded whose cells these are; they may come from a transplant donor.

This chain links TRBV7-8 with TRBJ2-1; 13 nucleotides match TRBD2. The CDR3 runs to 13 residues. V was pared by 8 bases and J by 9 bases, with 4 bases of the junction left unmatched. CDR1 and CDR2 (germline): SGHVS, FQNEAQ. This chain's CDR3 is CASGTSGKSEQFF. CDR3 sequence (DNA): TGTGCCAGCGGGACTAGCGGGAAATCTGAGCAGTTCTTC.

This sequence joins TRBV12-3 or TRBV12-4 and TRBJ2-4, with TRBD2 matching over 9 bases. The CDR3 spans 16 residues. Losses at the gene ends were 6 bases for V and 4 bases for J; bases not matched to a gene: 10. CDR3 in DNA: TGTGCCAGCAGCCCCGGGGGCGGGAGGGTGAAAAACATTCAGTACTTC. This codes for CASSPGGGRVKNIQYF.

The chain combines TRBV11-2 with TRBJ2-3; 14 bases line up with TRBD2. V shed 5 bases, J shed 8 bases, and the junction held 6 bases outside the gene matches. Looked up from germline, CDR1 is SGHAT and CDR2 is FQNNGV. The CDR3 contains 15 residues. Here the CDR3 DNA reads TGTGCCAGCAGCCGACTAGCGGGGGGGGCGGGTACGCAGTATTTT. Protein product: CASSRLAGGAGTQYF.

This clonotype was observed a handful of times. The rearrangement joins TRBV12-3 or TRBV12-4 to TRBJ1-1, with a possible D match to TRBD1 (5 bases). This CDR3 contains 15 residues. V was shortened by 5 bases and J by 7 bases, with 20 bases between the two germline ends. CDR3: CASSPTGGLEGEAFF. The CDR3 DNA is TGTGCCAGCAGTCCTACAGGAGGGCTCGAGGGTGAAGCTTTCTTT.

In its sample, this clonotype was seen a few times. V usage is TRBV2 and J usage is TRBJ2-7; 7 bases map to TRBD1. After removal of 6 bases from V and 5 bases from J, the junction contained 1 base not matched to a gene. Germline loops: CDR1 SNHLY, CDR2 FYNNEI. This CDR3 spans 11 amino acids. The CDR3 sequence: CASRTGDEQYF. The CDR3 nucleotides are TGTGCCAGCAGAACAGGGGACGAGCAGTACTTC.

The CDR3 spells CASSVGTAITDTQYF. CDR3 in DNA: TGTGCCAGCAGCGTGGGGACAGCGATAACAGATACGCAGTATTTT. The gene calls are TRBV9 and TRBJ2-3, with TRBD1 identical over 7 bases. The CDR3 consists of 15 residues. The junction had 6 bases not matched to a gene; V was cut back by 2 bases and J by 3 bases. Per germline, CDR1 SGDLS and CDR2 YYNGEE.

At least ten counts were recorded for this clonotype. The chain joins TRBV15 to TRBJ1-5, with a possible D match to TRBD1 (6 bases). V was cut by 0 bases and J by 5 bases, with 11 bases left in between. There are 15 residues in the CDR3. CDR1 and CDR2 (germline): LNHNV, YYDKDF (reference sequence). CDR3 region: CATSRDLQGDQPQHF. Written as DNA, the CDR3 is TGTGCCACCAGCAGAGATCTACAGGGTGATCAGCCCCAGCATTTT. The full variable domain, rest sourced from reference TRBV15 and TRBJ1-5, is DAMVIQNPRYQVTQFGKPVTLSCSQTLNHNVMYWYQQKSSQAPKLLFHYYDKDFNNEADTPDNFQSRRPNTSFCFLDIRSPGLGDTAMYLCATSRDLQGDQPQHFGDGTRLSIL.

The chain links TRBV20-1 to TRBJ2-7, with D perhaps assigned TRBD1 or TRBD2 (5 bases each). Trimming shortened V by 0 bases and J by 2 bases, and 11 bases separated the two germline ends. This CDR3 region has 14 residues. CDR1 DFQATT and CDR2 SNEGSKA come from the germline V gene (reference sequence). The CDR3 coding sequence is TGCAGTGCTAGAGATCGGGACGGCGCCTACGAGCAGTACTTC. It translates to CSARDRDGAYEQYF.

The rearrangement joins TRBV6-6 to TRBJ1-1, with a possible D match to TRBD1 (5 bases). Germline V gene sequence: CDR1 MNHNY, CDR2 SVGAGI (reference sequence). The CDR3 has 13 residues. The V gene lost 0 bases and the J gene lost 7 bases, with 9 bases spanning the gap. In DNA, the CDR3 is TGTGCCAGCAGTTACTCGCTGGGGGGTGAAGCTTTCTTT. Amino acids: CASSYSLGGEAFF.

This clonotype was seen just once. The CDR3 loop reads CASSYLTLRTEAFF. CDR3 DNA: TGTGCCAGCAGTTACTTGACACTGAGGACTGAAGCTTTCTTT. The chain links TRBV6-2 or TRBV6-3 to TRBJ1-1; no definite D call. This CDR3 region has 14 residues. Germline-derived CDR1 and CDR2 are MNHEY and SVGEGT. The V gene lost 1 base and the J gene lost 5 bases, with 11 bases spanning the gap.

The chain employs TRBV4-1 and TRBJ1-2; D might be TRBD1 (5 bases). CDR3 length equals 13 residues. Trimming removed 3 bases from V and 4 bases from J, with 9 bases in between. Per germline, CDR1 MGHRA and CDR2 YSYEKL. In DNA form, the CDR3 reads TGCGCCAGCAGCCAGGGGGTAGGCTATGGCTACACCTTC. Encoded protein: CASSQGVGYGYTF.

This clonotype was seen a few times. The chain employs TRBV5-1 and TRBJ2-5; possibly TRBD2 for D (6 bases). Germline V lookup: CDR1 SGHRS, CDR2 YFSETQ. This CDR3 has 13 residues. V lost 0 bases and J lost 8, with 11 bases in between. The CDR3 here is CASSLGDWLTQYF. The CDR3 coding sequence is TGCGCCAGCAGCTTGGGGGACTGGTTAACCCAGTACTTC.

The CDR3 sequence: CASSPLQGADTEAFF. The CDR3 DNA follows: TGTGCCAGCAGCCCCTTACAGGGGGCGGACACTGAAGCTTTCTTT. The chain joins TRBV27 to TRBJ1-1, with 9 bases identical to TRBD1. The CDR3 totals 15 residues. The V gene's germline CDR1 is MNHEY and CDR2 SMNVEV (reference sequence). Germline trimming cut 6 bases from V and 3 bases from J; bases unmatched to any gene: 8.

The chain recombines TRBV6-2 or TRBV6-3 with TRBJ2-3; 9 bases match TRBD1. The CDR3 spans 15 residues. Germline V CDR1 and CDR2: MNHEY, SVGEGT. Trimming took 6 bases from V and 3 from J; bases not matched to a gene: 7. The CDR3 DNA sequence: TGTGCCAGCAGCTGGACAGGGGACATAACAGATACGCAGTATTTT. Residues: CASSWTGDITDTQYF.

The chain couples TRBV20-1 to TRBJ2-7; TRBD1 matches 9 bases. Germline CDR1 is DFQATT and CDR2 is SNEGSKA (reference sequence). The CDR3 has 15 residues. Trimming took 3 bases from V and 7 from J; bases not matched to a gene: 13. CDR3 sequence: CSARGRQGDLEEQYF. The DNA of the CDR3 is TGCAGTGCTAGGGGGCGACAGGGGGATTTAGAGGAGCAGTACTTC.

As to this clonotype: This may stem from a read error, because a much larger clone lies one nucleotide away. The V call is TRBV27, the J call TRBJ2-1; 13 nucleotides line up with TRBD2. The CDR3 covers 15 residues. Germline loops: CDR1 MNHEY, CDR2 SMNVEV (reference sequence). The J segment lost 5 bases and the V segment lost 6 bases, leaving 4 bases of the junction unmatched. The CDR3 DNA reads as TGTGCCAGCAGATCCGGGACTAGCGGGAACAATGAGCAGTTCTTC. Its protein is CASRSGTSGNNEQFF.

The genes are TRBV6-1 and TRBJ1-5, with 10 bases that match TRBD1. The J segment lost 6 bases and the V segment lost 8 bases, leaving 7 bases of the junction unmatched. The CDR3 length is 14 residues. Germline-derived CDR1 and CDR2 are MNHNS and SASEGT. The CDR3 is CASHQDRGSQPQHF. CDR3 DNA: TGTGCCAGCCACCAGGACAGGGGGAGTCAGCCCCAGCATTTT.

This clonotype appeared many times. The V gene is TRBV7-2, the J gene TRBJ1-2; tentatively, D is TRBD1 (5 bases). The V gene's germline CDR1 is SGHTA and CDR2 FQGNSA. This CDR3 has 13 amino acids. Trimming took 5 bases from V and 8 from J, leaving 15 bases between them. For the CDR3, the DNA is TGTGCCAGCAGCGAGGGGTGGGCAGAAGGCTACACCTTC. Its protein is CASSEGWAEGYTF. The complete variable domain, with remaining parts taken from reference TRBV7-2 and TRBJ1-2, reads GAGVSQSPSNKVTEKGKDVELRCDPISGHTALYWYRQSLGQGLEFLIYFQGNSAPDKSGLPSDRFSAERTGGSVSTLTIQRTQQEDSAVYLCASSEGWAEGYTFGSGTRLTVV.

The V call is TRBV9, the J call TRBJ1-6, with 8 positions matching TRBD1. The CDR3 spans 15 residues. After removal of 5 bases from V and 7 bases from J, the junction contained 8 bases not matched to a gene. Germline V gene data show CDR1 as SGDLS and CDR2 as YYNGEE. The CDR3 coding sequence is TGTGCCAGCAGTTACACAGGGGGTGGCAATTCACCCCTCCACTTT. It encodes CASSYTGGGNSPLHF.

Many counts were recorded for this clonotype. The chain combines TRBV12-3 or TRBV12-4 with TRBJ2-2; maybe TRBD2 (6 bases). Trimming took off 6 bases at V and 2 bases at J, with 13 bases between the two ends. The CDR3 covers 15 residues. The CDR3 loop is CASSPRGVNTGELFF. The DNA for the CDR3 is TGTGCCAGCAGCCCGCGGGGAGTCAACACCGGGGAGCTGTTTTTT.

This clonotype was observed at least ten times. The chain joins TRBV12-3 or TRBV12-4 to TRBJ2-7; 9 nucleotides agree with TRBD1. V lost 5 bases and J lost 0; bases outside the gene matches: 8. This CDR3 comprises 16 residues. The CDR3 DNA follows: TGTGCCAGCAGTCCAATACCGGGACAGGGCTCCTACGAGCAGTACTTC. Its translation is CASSPIPGQGSYEQYF.

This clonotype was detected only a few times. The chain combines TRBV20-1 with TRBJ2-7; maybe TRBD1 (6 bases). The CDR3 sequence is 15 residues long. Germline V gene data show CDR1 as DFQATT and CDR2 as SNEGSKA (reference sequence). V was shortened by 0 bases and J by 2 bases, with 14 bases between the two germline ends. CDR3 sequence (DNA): TGCAGTGCTAGAGATCCGGGACACGGGACCTACGAGCAGTACTTC. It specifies CSARDPGHGTYEQYF.

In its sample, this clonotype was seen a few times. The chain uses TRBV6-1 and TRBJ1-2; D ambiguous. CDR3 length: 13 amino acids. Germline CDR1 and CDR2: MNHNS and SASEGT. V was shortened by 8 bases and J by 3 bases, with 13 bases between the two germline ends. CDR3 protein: CASSVGRYYGYTF. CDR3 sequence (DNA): TGTGCCAGCTCCGTCGGGAGGTACTATGGCTACACCTTC.

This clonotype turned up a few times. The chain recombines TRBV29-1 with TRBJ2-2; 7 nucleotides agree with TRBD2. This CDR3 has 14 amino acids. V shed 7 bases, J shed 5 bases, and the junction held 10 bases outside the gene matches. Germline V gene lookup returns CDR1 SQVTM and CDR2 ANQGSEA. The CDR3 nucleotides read TGCAGCGCGAGAGGAGGAGCGGGGACCGGGGAGCTGTTTTTT. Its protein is CSARGGAGTGELFF.

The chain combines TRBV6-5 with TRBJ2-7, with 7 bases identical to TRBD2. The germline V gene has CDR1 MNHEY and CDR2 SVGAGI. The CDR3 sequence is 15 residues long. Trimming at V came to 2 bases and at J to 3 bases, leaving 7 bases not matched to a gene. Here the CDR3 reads CASSYLGLGNYEQYF. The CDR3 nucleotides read TGTGCCAGCAGTTACCTTGGACTAGGGAACTACGAGCAGTACTTC.

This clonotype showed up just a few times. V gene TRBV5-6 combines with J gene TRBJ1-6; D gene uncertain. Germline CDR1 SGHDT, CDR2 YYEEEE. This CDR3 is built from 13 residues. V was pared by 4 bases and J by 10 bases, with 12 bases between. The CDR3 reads CASSRLVPSPLHF. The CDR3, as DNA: TGTGCCAGCAGCCGACTGGTCCCCTCACCCCTCCACTTT.

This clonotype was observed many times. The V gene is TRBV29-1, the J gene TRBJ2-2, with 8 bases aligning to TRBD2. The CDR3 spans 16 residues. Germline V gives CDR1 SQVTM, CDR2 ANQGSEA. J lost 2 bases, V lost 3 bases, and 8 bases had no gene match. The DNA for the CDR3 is TGCAGCGTTGAGGGAAGCGGGAGTATCAACACCGGGGAGCTGTTTTTT. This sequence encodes CSVEGSGSINTGELFF.

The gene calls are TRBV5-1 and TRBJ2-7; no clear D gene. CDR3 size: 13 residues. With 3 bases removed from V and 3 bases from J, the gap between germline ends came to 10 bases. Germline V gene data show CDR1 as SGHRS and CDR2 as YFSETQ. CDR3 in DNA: TGCGCCAGCAGCTCGGCCAAAGGCTACGAGCAGTACTTC. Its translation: CASSSAKGYEQYF.